A selection of T cell receptor beta chains follows, all from one sample in a study of regulatory T cells in long-lasting Graves disease. MiXCR, applied by TCRdb to the multiplex PCR reads, yields one record per CDR3 protein. The sample lists some 470,000 distinct CDR3 sequences, approximately 21% occurring once. The sequencing used peripheral blood mononuclear cells (PBMCs), collected when the disease was refractory, from a patient treated with antithyroid drugs. These TCRs come from a female donor with Graves disease. Both conserved end residues are part of each CDR3. The order of the fields is V gene, D gene, CDR3 protein. A D gene is named only where the DNA matches it firmly.

V: TRBV5-1; D: TRBD1; CDR3: CASSSGTGPHQPQHF
V: TRBV3-1; D: TRBD2; CDR3: CASSQDRREVTYEQYF
V: TRBV19; D: TRBD1; CDR3: CASSMRRTGQETQYF
V: TRBV7-9; D: -; CDR3: CASSLTPGTIYEQYF
V: TRBV20-1; D: -; CDR3: CSAIDLGDLTLHF
V: TRBV12-3/TRBV12-4; D: -; CDR3: CASSLTAQNTEAFF
V: TRBV11-2; D: -; CDR3: CASSTSLGNTEAFF
V: TRBV7-9; D: -; CDR3: CASSLGHSYEQYF
V: TRBV29-1; D: -; CDR3: CSVEAIFTSHQETQYF
V: TRBV6-5; D: TRBD1; CDR3: CASSYSRGGAYEQYF
V: TRBV19; D: -; CDR3: CASSITLGRGTEAFF
V: TRBV13; D: -; CDR3: CASSLGRAVTYEQYF
V: TRBV29-1; D: -; CDR3: CSALATGPSYEQYF
V: TRBV13; D: -; CDR3: CASSLGLRGLTEAFF
V: TRBV2; D: TRBD1; CDR3: CASSRDSSPLHF
V: TRBV12-3/TRBV12-4; D: TRBD2; CDR3: CASSDSGKQYF
V: TRBV12-3/TRBV12-4; D: -; CDR3: CASSSVSWRDTQYF
V: TRBV12-3/TRBV12-4; D: TRBD1; CDR3: CASRGQPPWTGELFF
V: TRBV5-4; D: TRBD1; CDR3: CASSFSRGQGDGYTF
V: TRBV6-1; D: -; CDR3: CAGSQHPHYGYTF
V: TRBV5-1; D: TRBD2; CDR3: CASSLAGGRENVQYF
V: TRBV6-1; D: TRBD2; CDR3: CASKETSVRETQYF
V: TRBV6-1; D: TRBD1; CDR3: CASSRTGPEGSGQYF
V: TRBV3-1; D: -; CDR3: CASSLGLFGESEKLFF
V: TRBV6-1; D: TRBD2; CDR3: CASSNGLAGEQETQYF
V: TRBV12-3/TRBV12-4; D: -; CDR3: CASSPKQGWGLAEAFF
V: TRBV12-3/TRBV12-4; D: -; CDR3: CASRPGSSGGGYTF
V: TRBV3-1; D: TRBD2; CDR3: CASSQGLAGVQETQYF
V: TRBV6-2/TRBV6-3; D: -; CDR3: CASSYSRLISGELFF
V: TRBV7-2; D: -; CDR3: CASSPDPGPNQPQHF